The 25 T cell receptor beta chains below were found in one sample sequenced in a study of Ad26.COV2.S vaccination and SARS-CoV-2 variants. Some clones are missing from TCRdb's copy, which holds only in-frame ones; the method was immunoSEQ multiplex PCR. The data contain 45,000 or so clones, approximately 80% of them singletons. Material: peripheral blood, obtained after recovery from COVID-19. These TCRs come from a human donor who had recovered from COVID-19.

The CDR3 protein is CASSQMGGGVADTQYF. Here the CDR3 DNA reads TGTGCCAGTTCCCAGATGGGCGGGGGGGTCGCAGATACGCAGTATTTT. The chain carries TRBV19 and TRBJ2-3; 9 positions match TRBD2. Germline V lookup: CDR1 LNHDA, CDR2 SQIVND (reference sequence). V shed 8 bases and J 4 bases; nucleotides not matched to a gene: 13. This CDR3 region has 16 residues.

This clone appeared a few times. This sequence joins TRBV5-1 and TRBJ1-2; TRBD1 matches 7 bases. The J segment lost 4 bases and the V segment lost 0 bases, leaving 0 bases of the junction unmatched. The CDR3 spans 13 residues. Germline CDR1 SGHRS, CDR2 YFSETQ. As DNA, the CDR3 is TGCGCCAGCAGCTTGGGGGACAGCTATGGCTACACCTTC. This gives the protein CASSLGDSYGYTF.

The gene calls are TRBV7-3 and TRBJ1-1; D not certain. This CDR3 has 12 amino acids. CDR1 and CDR2 (germline): SGHTA, FQGTGA. Trimming cost V 4 bases and J 4 bases, with 7 bases left between them. CDR3 DNA: TGTGCCAGCAGCTCGGGCGGCACTGAAGCTTTCTTT. This encodes CASSSGGTEAFF.

V usage is TRBV7-3 and J usage is TRBJ1-1; TRBD1 might be the D (6 bases). CDR1 is SGHTA and CDR2 is FQGTGA in the germline V gene. Trimming shortened V by 4 bases and J by 7 bases, and 19 bases separated the two germline ends. The CDR3 covers 15 residues. Written as DNA, the CDR3 is TGTGCCAGCAGCTCAGGCGACCTTCCCAGGGGTGAAGCTTTCTTT. Protein product: CASSSGDLPRGEAFF.

The CDR3 coding sequence is TGCAGCGTTGTTCCGGTGACTAGGGCCAAAAACATTCAGTACTTC. Residues: CSVVPVTRAKNIQYF. V is TRBV29-1 and J is TRBJ2-4; a weak D match, TRBD2 (6 bases). Per germline, CDR1 SQVTM and CDR2 ANQGSEA. The CDR3 runs to 15 residues. Trimming removed 4 bases at V and 1 base at J, with 14 bases between.

This clone occurred a few times. The chain combines TRBV6-5 with TRBJ2-7, with 10 bases lining up with TRBD1. After removal of 6 bases from V and 6 bases from J, the junction contained 8 bases not matched to a gene. The CDR3 totals 14 residues. Looked up from germline, CDR1 is MNHEY and CDR2 is SVGAGI. This CDR3 reads CASSRGQGEGEQYV. For the CDR3, the DNA is TGTGCCAGCAGCCGTGGACAGGGGGAGGGCGAGCAGTACGTC.

The gene calls are TRBV7-9 and TRBJ2-7; D is possibly TRBD1 or TRBD2 (6 bases each). V was shortened by 1 base and J by 3 bases, with 10 bases between the two germline ends. This CDR3 has 14 amino acids. The germline V gene has CDR1 SEHNR and CDR2 FQNEAQ (reference sequence). The CDR3 loop reads CASSLGGAVYEQYV. CDR3 DNA: TGTGCCAGCAGCTTAGGGGGGGCGGTCTACGAGCAGTACGTC.

This chain joins TRBV7-3 and TRBJ2-5; D remains unclear. The V end lost 0 bases, the J end lost 5 bases, and 7 bases lay between the germline ends. CDR1 is SGHTA and CDR2 is FQGTGA in the germline V gene. The CDR3 totals 13 residues. CDR3: CASSLTTRETQYF. Written as DNA, the CDR3 is TGTGCCAGCAGCTTAACTACCCGGGAGACCCAGTACTTC.

This clone appeared a single time. CDR3 in amino acids: CASSGGQTSPYGYTF. DNA for the CDR3: TGCGCCAGCAGTGGGGGACAGACCTCTCCTTATGGCTACACCTTC. The gene calls are TRBV10-1 and TRBJ1-2; 7 bases are a match to TRBD1. The germline V gene has CDR1 WNHNN and CDR2 SYGVQD (reference sequence). V gave up 4 bases and J gave up 5 bases; unmatched junction bases: 10. The CDR3 runs to 15 residues.

This clone showed up just a few times. V and J are TRBV20-1 and TRBJ1-5; D call uncertain. Trimming stripped 3 bases from V and 7 bases from J, with 10 bases between. The CDR3 length is 12 residues. CDR1 is DFQATT and CDR2 is SNEGSKA in the germline V gene (reference sequence). The CDR3 coding sequence is TGCAGTGCTAGTGAGCCGAACCAGCCCCAGCATTTT. It yields the protein CSASEPNQPQHF.

The CDR3, as DNA: TGCGCCAGCAGCCCCGACCTTTCTGGAGGGAACACTGAAGCTTTCTTT. Amino acid sequence: CASSPDLSGGNTEAFF. V is TRBV4-1 and J is TRBJ1-1; D is unresolved. Trimming took 4 bases from V and 1 from J, leaving 16 bases between them. The germline gives CDR1 MGHRA, CDR2 YSYEKL. The CDR3 is 16 amino acids.

The chain has TRBV21-1 and TRBJ2-1; TRBD2, the D gene given by the table, was not confirmed from the DNA. TRBV21-1 corresponds to a pseudogene. The CDR3 spans 15 residues. CDR3 in amino acids: CASSKGTSGSSEQFF. Here the CDR3 DNA reads TGTGCCAGCAGCAAAGGGACTAGCGGGAGTAGTGAGCAGTTCTTC.

The chain joins TRBV2 to TRBJ2-3; D unclear. Germline V gene sequence: CDR1 SNHLY, CDR2 FYNNEI. The length of the CDR3 is 12 residues. With 2 bases removed from V and 6 bases from J, the gap between germline ends came to 6 bases. Here the CDR3 reads CASSEYSDTQYF. In nucleotides, the CDR3 is TGTGCCAGCAGTGAATATTCCGATACGCAGTATTTT.

This rearrangement joins TRBV20-1 to TRBJ2-7; weak D call: TRBD1 (6 bases). The CDR3 consists of 12 residues. V dropped 3 bases and J dropped 5 bases, with 11 bases sitting between them. The germline V gene has CDR1 DFQATT and CDR2 SNEGSKA (reference sequence). The CDR3 region is CSASLQGHEQYV. The CDR3 region has the DNA TGCAGTGCTAGTCTACAGGGCCACGAGCAGTACGTC.

The chain combines TRBV29-1 with TRBJ2-3; perhaps D is TRBD1 or TRBD2 (5 bases each). The CDR3 spans 12 residues. Between the trimmed V and J ends, which lost 6 bases and 1 base, there was a span of 8 bases. CDR1 SQVTM and CDR2 ANQGSEA come from the germline V gene. CDR3 loop: CSVRDGTDTQYF. The CDR3, as DNA: TGCAGCGTCCGGGACGGCACAGATACGCAGTATTTT.

For the CDR3, the DNA is TGTGCCAGCTCACCAAAGGTGGAAAACGGTGAGCAGTTCTTC. Residues: CASSPKVENGEQFF. V usage is TRBV18 and J usage is TRBJ2-1; D gene unclear. V shed 2 bases and J shed 9 bases, with 14 bases lying between them. The CDR3 is 14 residues long. Germline V gene sequence: CDR1 KGHSH, CDR2 LQKENI.

The chain has TRBV3-1 (or the pseudogene TRBV3-2) and TRBJ2-2, with 12 bases aligning to TRBD2. V shed 3 bases and J 3 bases; nucleotides not matched to a gene: 11. The germline gives CDR1 LGHDT, CDR2 YNNKEL (reference sequence). This CDR3 spans 19 amino acids. The CDR3 loop is CASSHRLAGAPSDTGELFF. The DNA for the CDR3 is TGTGCCAGCAGCCACCGACTAGCGGGGGCCCCGTCGGACACCGGGGAGCTGTTTTTT.

This clone came up once. The chain joins TRBV7-9 to TRBJ1-4, with 7 bases fitting TRBD1. Germline CDR1 is SEHNR and CDR2 is FQNEAQ (reference sequence). The CDR3 is 15 residues long. V lost 3 bases and J lost 4; bases outside the gene matches: 5. Here the CDR3 reads CASSLRTGVNEKLFF. CDR3 nucleotide sequence: TGTGCCAGCAGCTTGCGAACAGGGGTTAATGAAAAACTGTTTTTT. Combining the CDR3 with reference TRBV7-9 and TRBJ1-4 gives the whole variable domain DTGVSQNPRHKITKRGQNVTFRCDPISEHNRLYWYRQTLGQGPEFLTYFQNEAQLEKSRLLSDRFSAERPKGSFSTLEIQRTEQGDSAMYLCASSLRTGVNEKLFFGSGTQLSVL.

The rearrangement uses TRBV29-1 and TRBJ1-2, with D maybe TRBD1 (6 bases). CDR1 is SQVTM and CDR2 is ANQGSEA in the germline V gene. The V gene lost 3 bases and the J gene lost 7 bases, with 12 bases spanning the gap. This CDR3 region has 12 residues. CDR3 bases: TGCAGCGTTGAGGGGGCCCGGGGTGGCTACACCTTC. Amino acid sequence: CSVEGARGGYTF. Full variable domain (rest looked up from reference TRBV29-1 and TRBJ1-2): SAVISQKPSRDICQRGTSLTIQCQVDSQVTMMFWYRQQPGQSLTLIATANQGSEATYESGFVIDKFPISRPNLTFSTLTVSNMSPEDSSIYLCSVEGARGGYTFGSGTRLTVV.

The chain joins TRBV7-9 to TRBJ2-5; 7 positions agree with TRBD1. The junction had 11 bases not matched to a gene; V was cut back by 5 bases and J by 5 bases. The CDR3 is made up of 15 amino acids. Germline V gives CDR1 SEHNR, CDR2 FQNEAQ (reference sequence). CDR3 bases: TGTGCCAGCAGCCCAAGGGGACAGTGGGGCGAGACCCAGTACTTC. Residues: CASSPRGQWGETQYF.

V gene TRBV19 combines with J gene TRBJ1-5, with D possibly TRBD1 on 6 matching bases. V lost 0 bases, J lost 4 bases, and 13 bases lay in between. Looked up from germline, CDR1 is LNHDA and CDR2 is SQIVND (reference sequence). CDR3 length: 16 residues. CDR3 in amino acids: CASSIDPQGRNQPQHF. The CDR3 DNA reads TGTGCCAGTAGTATAGATCCACAGGGTCGGAATCAGCCCCAGCATTTT.

This clone appeared a single time. The chain couples TRBV20-1 to TRBJ2-7; D is unclear. The CDR3 covers 11 residues. V was shortened by 3 bases and J by 4 bases, with 7 bases between the two germline ends. Germline V gene lookup returns CDR1 DFQATT and CDR2 SNEGSKA (reference sequence). CDR3 loop: CSASNRYEQYV. CDR3 sequence (DNA): TGCAGTGCTAGTAATAGGTACGAGCAGTACGTC.

The rearrangement links TRBV9 to TRBJ1-3, with a possible D match to TRBD1 (6 bases). Germline values: CDR1 SGDLS, CDR2 YYNGEE. The V gene lost 4 bases and the J gene lost 3 bases, with 14 bases spanning the gap. The CDR3 is 15 amino acids. In DNA form, the CDR3 reads TGTGCCAGCAGCCTAGAGGGGGGACTTGGAAACACCATATATTTT. Protein sequence: CASSLEGGLGNTIYF.

CDR3 sequence (DNA): TGTGCCAGCAGCCAAGCTCCCTCGGGAGGGAGAGCAGATACGCAGTATTTT. Its translation: CASSQAPSGGRADTQYF. The chain is built from TRBV3-1 (or the pseudogene TRBV3-2) and TRBJ2-3, with TRBD2 matching 8 bases. There are 17 residues in the CDR3. The J segment lost 4 bases and the V segment lost 1 base, leaving 10 bases of the junction unmatched. Looked up from germline, CDR1 is LGHDT and CDR2 is YNNKEL (reference sequence).

This clone has just one count. The chain is built from TRBV28 and TRBJ1-1; no reliable D call. The germline V gene encodes CDR1 MDHEN and CDR2 SYDVKM. This CDR3 spans 12 amino acids. V shed 3 bases and J shed 0 bases, with 2 bases lying between them. The CDR3 DNA reads TGTGCCAGCAGTTTTATGAACACTGAAGCTTTCTTT. Translated, it gives CASSFMNTEAFF.